This passage covers 17 T cell receptor beta chains from one sample sequenced in a study of T cell responses to AZD1222 COVID-19 vaccine. Profiled with immunoSEQ multiplex PCR; TCRdb holds only in-frame clones, not every one. The sample lists approximately 200,000 clones, 90% to 95% occurring once. The sample here was peripheral blood, taken 28 days after the second AZD1222 dose. The receptors stem from an adult who received the AZD1222 COVID-19 vaccine.

The chain joins TRBV7-2 to TRBJ1-6; 9 bases agree with TRBD1. The V gene's germline CDR1 is SGHTA and CDR2 FQGNSA. The ends lost 3 bases at V and 5 bases at J; junction bases unmatched: 2. The CDR3 contains 15 residues. CDR3 DNA: TGTGCCAGCAGCTTCGGACAGGGGAATAATTCACCCCTCCACTTT. This sequence encodes CASSFGQGNNSPLHF.

This clone occurred a few times. This sequence joins TRBV29-1 and TRBJ1-4; possibly TRBD1 for D (5 bases). The CDR3 is 13 residues long. Germline CDR1 and CDR2: SQVTM and ANQGSEA. V lost 6 bases, J lost 5 bases, and 13 bases lay in between. The chain's CDR3 is CSVGTAPNEKLFF. DNA for the CDR3: TGCAGCGTGGGGACCGCCCCCAATGAAAAACTGTTTTTT.

V gene TRBV18 combines with J gene TRBJ1-2; weak D call: TRBD1 (5 bases). V lost 2 bases, J lost 6 bases, and 16 bases lay in between. The CDR3 is 15 residues long. The germline CDR1 and CDR2 sequences are KGHSH and LQKENI. CDR3 residues: CASSPTAGKLDGYTF. The CDR3 bases are TGTGCCAGCTCACCAACCGCAGGGAAATTAGATGGCTACACCTTC.

V gene TRBV28 combines with J gene TRBJ2-5; D unresolved. Trimming stripped 3 bases from V and 4 bases from J, with 15 bases between. The CDR3 loop spans 15 amino acids. The germline CDR1 and CDR2 sequences are MDHEN and SYDVKM. The CDR3 DNA sequence: TGTGCCAGCAGTTTTGTTCGGCGCGTAGGAGAGACCCAGTACTTC. The encoded protein is CASSFVRRVGETQYF. Based on the CDR3 plus reference TRBV28 and TRBJ2-5, the full variable domain is DVKVTQSSRYLVKRTGEKVFLECVQDMDHENMFWYRQDPGLGLRLIYFSYDVKMKEKGDIPEGYSVSREKKERFSLILESASTNQTSMYLCASSFVRRVGETQYFGPGTRLLVL.

This chain uses TRBV11-2 with TRBJ1-1; D not certain. The V end was cut by 2 bases, the J end by 1 base, with 14 bases between. The length of the CDR3 is 16 residues. Per germline, CDR1 SGHAT and CDR2 FQNNGV. For the CDR3, the DNA is TGTGCCAGCAGCTTATCTCAGTACAGACGGAACACTGAAGCTTTCTTT. This encodes CASSLSQYRRNTEAFF.

This chain uses TRBV19 with TRBJ2-2, with 13 nucleotides matching TRBD2. Losses at the gene ends were 1 base for V and 5 bases for J; bases not matched to a gene: 4. The germline gives CDR1 LNHDA, CDR2 SQIVND (reference sequence). The CDR3 covers 17 residues. CDR3 sequence: CASSIVRLAGGTGELFF. CDR3 DNA sequence: TGTGCCAGTAGTATAGTGAGACTAGCGGGAGGTACCGGGGAGCTGTTTTTT.

This clone was recorded only once. The chain couples TRBV9 to TRBJ2-7; no clear D. V lost 4 bases, J lost 0 bases, and 17 bases lay in between. This CDR3 region has 16 residues. The germline V gene has CDR1 SGDLS and CDR2 YYNGEE. The CDR3 protein is CASSKDPWASSYEQYF. DNA for the CDR3: TGTGCCAGCAGCAAAGACCCCTGGGCGAGCTCCTACGAGCAGTACTTC.

The chain recombines TRBV6-5 with TRBJ2-5; 7 nucleotides agree with TRBD2. V dropped 2 bases and J dropped 5; count of bases not matched to a gene: 8. Germline lookup yields CDR1 MNHEY and CDR2 SVGAGI. The CDR3 covers 15 residues. The CDR3 coding sequence is TGTGCCAGCAGTTACGGGGGAGGGCCAGGGGAGACCCAGTACTTC. Translating gives CASSYGGGPGETQYF.

V usage is TRBV11-2 and J usage is TRBJ2-3, with 7 bases fitting TRBD2. Germline V gives CDR1 SGHAT, CDR2 FQNNGV. V gave up 5 bases and J gave up 4 bases; unmatched junction bases: 9. The CDR3 spans 15 residues. CDR3 region: CASSLGGSTADTQYF. CDR3 DNA: TGTGCCAGCAGCCTTGGCGGGAGTACGGCAGATACGCAGTATTTT. Using reference TRBV11-2 and TRBJ2-3 for the parts outside the CDR3, the full variable domain is EAGVAQSPRYKIIEKRQSVAFWCNPISGHATLYWYQQILGQGPKLLIQFQNNGVVDDSQLPKDRFSAERLKGVDSTLKIQPAKLEDSAVYLCASSLGGSTADTQYFGPGTRLTVL.

This chain links TRBV5-4 with TRBJ2-5, with D hard to call. The germline CDR1 and CDR2 sequences are SGHNT and YYREEE (reference sequence). The CDR3 length is 13 residues. V lost 10 bases and J lost 2, with 15 bases in between. The CDR3, as DNA: TGTGCCTGCCTATCGGGTAGTCAAGAGACCCAGTACTTC. Protein sequence: CACLSGSQETQYF.

The chain employs TRBV5-4 and TRBJ2-1, with D possibly TRBD2 on 6 matching bases. Germline CDR1 is SGHNT and CDR2 is YYREEE (reference sequence). The CDR3 totals 13 residues. Trimming shortened V by 10 bases and J by 8 bases, and 19 bases separated the two germline ends. The CDR3 sequence: CAGAGPLGDEQFF. The CDR3 nucleotides are TGTGCCGGGGCGGGACCCCTGGGCGATGAGCAGTTCTTC.

This clone was detected once. The V gene is TRBV25-1, the J gene TRBJ2-7; weak D call: TRBD2 (5 bases). The CDR3 spans 12 residues. Germline V lookup: CDR1 MGHDK, CDR2 SYGVNS. The ends were cut back, 4 bases at V and 2 bases at J, with 6 bases in the middle. CDR3 sequence (DNA): TGTGCCAGCAGTGTCGGGGCCTACGAGCAGTACTTC. It codes for CASSVGAYEQYF.

The CDR3 here is CASRGSGANVLTF. The CDR3 bases are TGTGCCAGCCGGGGCTCTGGGGCCAACGTCCTGACTTTC. The V call is TRBV7-9, the J call TRBJ2-6; D might be TRBD2 (5 bases). CDR3 length equals 13 residues. Trimming cost V 8 bases and J 0 bases, with 5 bases left between them. In germline, CDR1 is SEHNR, CDR2 FQNEAQ (reference sequence).

The rearrangement links TRBV28 to TRBJ1-2; no clear D gene. The germline V and J ends were trimmed by 6 bases and 10 bases, with 27 bases remaining between them. From germline, CDR1 is MDHEN and CDR2 SYDVKM. This CDR3 has 16 residues. CDR3 coding DNA: TGTGCCAGCAGGGCGAAACTCGGGCCCCGGGTTCGGGACTACACCTTC. It codes for CASRAKLGPRVRDYTF.

This sequence joins TRBV28 and TRBJ2-7; D perhaps matches TRBD1 (6 bases). V lost 7 bases to trimming and J lost 6 bases, with 13 bases between them. The CDR3 covers 12 residues. The germline CDR1 and CDR2 sequences are MDHEN and SYDVKM. The CDR3 protein is CASTIGTREQYF. The CDR3 coding sequence is TGTGCCAGCACGATAGGGACACGCGAGCAGTACTTC. The variable domain in full, completed from reference TRBV28 and TRBJ2-7, reads DVKVTQSSRYLVKRTGEKVFLECVQDMDHENMFWYRQDPGLGLRLIYFSYDVKMKEKGDIPEGYSVSREKKERFSLILESASTNQTSMYLCASTIGTREQYFGPGTRLTVT.

V is TRBV11-2 and J is TRBJ2-7; TRBD2 aligns across 9 bases. With 8 bases clipped from V and 2 bases from J, the junction kept 10 bases outside the gene matches. This CDR3 comprises 15 residues. Germline V gene data show CDR1 as SGHAT and CDR2 as FQNNGV. CDR3 protein: CASRAGGRGPYEQYF. CDR3 nucleotide sequence: TGTGCCAGCCGCGCGGGCGGGAGGGGCCCCTACGAGCAGTACTTC.

This clone was recorded only once. Its ends do not fully match the called genes, so a read error is possible. V is TRBV3-1 (or the pseudogene TRBV3-2) and J is TRBJ2-5; 7 nucleotides line up with TRBD2. The CDR3 consists of 16 residues. Germline V CDR1 and CDR2: LGHDT, YNNKEL (reference sequence). CDR3 nucleotides: TGTGCCAGCACCCAAACGATCCTAGCGGCCCAAGAGACCCAGTACTTC. Translated, it gives CASTQTILAAQETQYF.